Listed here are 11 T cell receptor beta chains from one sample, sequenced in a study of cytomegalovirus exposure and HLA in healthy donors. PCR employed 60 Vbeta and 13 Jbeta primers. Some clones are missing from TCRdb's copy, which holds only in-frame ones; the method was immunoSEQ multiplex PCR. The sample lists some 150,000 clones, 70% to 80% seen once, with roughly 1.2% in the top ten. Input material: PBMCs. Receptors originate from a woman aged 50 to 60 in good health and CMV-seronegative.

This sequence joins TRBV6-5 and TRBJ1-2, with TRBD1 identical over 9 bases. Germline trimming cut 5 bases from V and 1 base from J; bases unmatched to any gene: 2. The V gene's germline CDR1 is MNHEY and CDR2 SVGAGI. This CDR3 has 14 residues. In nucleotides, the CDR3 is TGTGCCAGCAGTCCGGGACAGGGTAACTATGGCTACACCTTC. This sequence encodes CASSPGQGNYGYTF.

The CDR3 sequence is CASSQVRSLAGGSWETQYF. The CDR3 DNA is TGCGCCAGCAGCCAAGTCAGGTCCCTAGCGGGGGGGAGTTGGGAGACCCAGTACTTC. The gene calls are TRBV4-1 and TRBJ2-5, with 12 bases identical to TRBD2. CDR1 and CDR2 from the germline V gene are MGHRA and YSYEKL. After removal of 1 base from V and 5 bases from J, the junction contained 14 bases not matched to a gene. There are 19 residues in the CDR3.

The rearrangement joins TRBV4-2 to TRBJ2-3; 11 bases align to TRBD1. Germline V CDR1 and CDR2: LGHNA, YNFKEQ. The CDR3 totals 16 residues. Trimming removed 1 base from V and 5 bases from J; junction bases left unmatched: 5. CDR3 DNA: TGTGCCAGCAGCCAAGCAGGACAGGGGGCGGGAGATACGCAGTATTTT. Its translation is CASSQAGQGAGDTQYF.

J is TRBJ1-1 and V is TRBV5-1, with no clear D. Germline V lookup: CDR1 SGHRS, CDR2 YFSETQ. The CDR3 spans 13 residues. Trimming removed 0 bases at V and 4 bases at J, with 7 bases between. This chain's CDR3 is CASSLAFSTEAFF. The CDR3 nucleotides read TGCGCCAGCAGCTTGGCTTTTAGCACTGAAGCTTTCTTT.

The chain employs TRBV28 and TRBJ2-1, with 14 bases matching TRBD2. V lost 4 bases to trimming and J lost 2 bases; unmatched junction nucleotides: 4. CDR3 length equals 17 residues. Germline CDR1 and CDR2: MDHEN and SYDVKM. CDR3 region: CASSSGLAGGAYNEQFF. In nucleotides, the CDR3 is TGTGCCAGCAGTTCCGGACTAGCGGGAGGAGCCTACAATGAGCAGTTCTTC.

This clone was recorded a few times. As DNA, the CDR3 is TGTGCCAGCAGCTTAGATGTGCGGGCCGAGCAGTACTTC. Protein: CASSLDVRAEQYF. The chain joins TRBV7-9 to TRBJ2-7, with D tentatively TRBD2 (5 bases). The germline V and J ends were trimmed by 1 base and 6 bases, with 10 bases remaining between them. CDR1 and CDR2 (germline): SEHNR, FQNEAQ (reference sequence). The CDR3 totals 13 residues.

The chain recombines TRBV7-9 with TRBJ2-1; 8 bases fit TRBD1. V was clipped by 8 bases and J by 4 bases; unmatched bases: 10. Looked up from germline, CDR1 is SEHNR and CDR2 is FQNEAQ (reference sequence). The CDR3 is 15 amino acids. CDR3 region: CASSSRQGLYNEQFF. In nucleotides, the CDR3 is TGTGCCAGCTCCTCGAGACAGGGGCTTTACAATGAGCAGTTCTTC.

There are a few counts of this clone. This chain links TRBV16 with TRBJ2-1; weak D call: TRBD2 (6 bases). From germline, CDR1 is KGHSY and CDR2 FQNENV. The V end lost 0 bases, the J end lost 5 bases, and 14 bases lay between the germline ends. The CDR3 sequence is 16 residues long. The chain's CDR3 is CASSQSWGDRHNEQFF. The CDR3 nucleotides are TGTGCCAGCAGCCAATCTTGGGGGGACCGTCACAATGAGCAGTTCTTC.

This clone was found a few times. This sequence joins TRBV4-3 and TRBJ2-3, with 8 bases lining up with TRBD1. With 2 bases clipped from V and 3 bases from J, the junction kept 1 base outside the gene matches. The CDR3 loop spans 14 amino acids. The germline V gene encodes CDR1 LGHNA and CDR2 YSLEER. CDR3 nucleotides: TGCGCCAGCAGCCAAAGACAGGGGACAGATACGCAGTATTTT. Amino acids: CASSQRQGTDTQYF.

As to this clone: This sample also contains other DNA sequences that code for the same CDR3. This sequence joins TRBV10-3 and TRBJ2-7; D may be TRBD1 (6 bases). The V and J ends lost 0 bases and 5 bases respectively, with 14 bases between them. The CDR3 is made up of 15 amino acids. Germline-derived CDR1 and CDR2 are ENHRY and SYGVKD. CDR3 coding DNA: TGTGCCATCAGTGAGTCATTTGGCAGGGGCGACGAGCAGTACTTC. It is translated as CAISESFGRGDEQYF.

The CDR3 spells CASSLPGYTEAFF. In DNA, the CDR3 is TGTGCCAGCAGCCTCCCCGGGTACACTGAAGCTTTCTTT. The rearrangement joins TRBV28 to TRBJ1-1; D gene ambiguous. This CDR3 contains 13 residues. Germline CDR1 is MDHEN and CDR2 is SYDVKM. V was trimmed by 6 bases and J by 3 bases, leaving 11 bases between them.